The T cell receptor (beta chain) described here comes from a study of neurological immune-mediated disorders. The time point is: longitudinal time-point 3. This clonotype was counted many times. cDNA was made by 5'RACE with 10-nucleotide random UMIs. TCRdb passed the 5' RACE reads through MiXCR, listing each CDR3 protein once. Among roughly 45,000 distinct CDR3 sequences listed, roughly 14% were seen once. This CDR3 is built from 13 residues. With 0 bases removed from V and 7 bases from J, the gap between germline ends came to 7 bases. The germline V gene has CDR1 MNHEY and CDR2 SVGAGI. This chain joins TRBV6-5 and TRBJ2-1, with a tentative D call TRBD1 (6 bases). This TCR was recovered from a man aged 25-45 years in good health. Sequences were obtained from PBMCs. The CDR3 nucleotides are TGTGCCAGCAGTTACTCGCAGGGGAATGAGCAGTTCTTC. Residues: CASSYSQGNEQFF.